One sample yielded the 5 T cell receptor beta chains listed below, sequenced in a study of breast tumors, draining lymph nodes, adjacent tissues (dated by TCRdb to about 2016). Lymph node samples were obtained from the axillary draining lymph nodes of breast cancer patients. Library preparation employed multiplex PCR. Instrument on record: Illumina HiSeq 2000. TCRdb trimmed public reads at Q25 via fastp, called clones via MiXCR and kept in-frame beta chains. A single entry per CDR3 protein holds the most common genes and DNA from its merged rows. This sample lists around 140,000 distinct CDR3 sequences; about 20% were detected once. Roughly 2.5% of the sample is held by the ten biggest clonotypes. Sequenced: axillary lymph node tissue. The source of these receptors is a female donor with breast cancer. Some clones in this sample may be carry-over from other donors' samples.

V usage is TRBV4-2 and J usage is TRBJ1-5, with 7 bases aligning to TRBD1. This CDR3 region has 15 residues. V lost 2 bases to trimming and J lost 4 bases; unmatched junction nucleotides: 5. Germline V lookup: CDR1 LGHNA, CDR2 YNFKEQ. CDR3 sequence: CASSQSLQGNQPQHF. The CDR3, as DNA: TGTGCCAGCAGCCAATCACTACAGGGGAATCAGCCCCAGCATTTT.

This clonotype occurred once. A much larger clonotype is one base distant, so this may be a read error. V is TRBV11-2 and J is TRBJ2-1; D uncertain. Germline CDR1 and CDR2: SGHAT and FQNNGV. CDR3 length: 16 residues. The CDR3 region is CASSLEGRVQYSEQFF. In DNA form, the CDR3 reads TGTGCCAGCAGCTTAGAAGGTAGGGTACAGTACAGTGAGCAGTTCTTC. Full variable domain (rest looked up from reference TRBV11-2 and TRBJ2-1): EAGVAQSPRYKIIEKRQSVAFWCNPISGHATLYWYQQILGQGPKLLIQFQNNGVVDDSQLPKDRFSAERLKGVDSTLKIQPAKLEDSAVYLCASSLEGRVQYSEQFFGPGTRLTVL.

DNA of the CDR3: TGTGCCAGCAGCTTAGCGAGGGAAGACTACGAGCAGTACTTC. This sequence encodes CASSLAREDYEQYF. The chain is built from TRBV7-9 and TRBJ2-7; D perhaps matches TRBD2 (5 bases). Germline V gene lookup returns CDR1 SEHNR and CDR2 FQNEAQ (reference sequence). The CDR3 has 14 amino acids. Trimming removed 0 bases from V and 3 bases from J, with 9 bases in between.

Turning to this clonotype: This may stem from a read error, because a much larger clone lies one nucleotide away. For the CDR3, the DNA is TGCGCCAGCAGCCTGGGACATTTTTCCTCTGGAAACACCATACATTTT. Residues: CASSLGHFSSGNTIHF. V and J are TRBV4-3 and TRBJ1-3; TRBD1 might be the D (6 bases). The germline V gene has CDR1 LGHNA and CDR2 YSLEER. The CDR3 is made up of 16 amino acids.

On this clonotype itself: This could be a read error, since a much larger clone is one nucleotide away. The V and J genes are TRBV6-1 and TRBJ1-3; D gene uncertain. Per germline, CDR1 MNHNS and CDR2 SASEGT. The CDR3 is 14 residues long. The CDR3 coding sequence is TGTGCCAGCACCCAAAGGGCGTCTGGAAACGCCATATATTTT. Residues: CASTQRASGNAIYF.